These 16 T cell receptor beta chains originate from one sample sequenced in a study of CD8+ T cells in alopecia areata. A sort of pooled cutaneous lymph node cells used CD4, CD8alpha, NKG2D, NKG2ACE and other stains. Sequencing templates came from extracted RNA that was reverse transcribed into cDNA. TCRdb keeps only in-frame clones here, not all; method: immunoSEQ multiplex PCR. The sample presents some 3,500 clones, none singletons. The sample was CD8+ T cells sorted from a lymph node. Source of these receptors: a C3H/HeJ mouse with alopecia areata. These mice share the MHC haplotype H2-k.

This clone was seen a few times. Genes and germline come from the mouse. The read ends 4 residues shy of where the CDR3 ends; the end is completed using the germline J gene. V gene TRBV4 combines with J gene TRBJ2-5; D possibly corresponds to TRBD1 (6 bases). The CDR3 consists of 14 residues. Germline V gene lookup returns CDR1 LGHDT and CDR2 YNNKQL (reference sequence). V was pared by 3 bases and J by 0 bases, with 7 bases between. The CDR3 loop reads CASSYTGNQDTQYF. The sequenced part of the CDR3 DNA is TGTGCCAGCAGCTATACAGGGAACCAAGAC.

The table lists this clone with many counts. Germline and genes here are mouse. The CDR3 end lies 4 residues beyond the end of the read and is filled in from the germline J gene. The rearrangement links TRBV13-2 to TRBJ2-5, with D tentatively TRBD1 (5 bases). Trimming took 2 bases from V and 3 from J, leaving 10 bases between them. The CDR3 totals 14 residues. Germline V CDR1 and CDR2: NNHNN, SYGAGS (reference sequence). The CDR3 reads CASGERGKQDTQYF. The part of the CDR3 DNA that was read is TGTGCCAGCGGTGAAAGGGGAAAGCAAGAC.

The sample holds many counts of this clone. Genes here carry mouse names. Sequencing ends 4 residues short of the CDR3 end; the germline J gene provides the rest. The V gene is TRBV31, the J gene TRBJ2-7; weak D call: TRBD1 (5 bases). CDR1 is GKSSPN and CDR2 is SITVG in the germline V gene. This CDR3 has 13 amino acids. Trimming cost V 0 bases and J 3 bases, with 9 bases left between them. CDR3 region: CAWSLHDSYEQYF. The sequenced CDR3 bases are TGTGCCTGGAGTCTACATGACAGCTAT.

This clone was observed at least ten times. The gene symbols are mouse symbols. The observed sequence ends 4 residues before the CDR3 terminus, with the missing tail filled in from the germline J gene. The J gene is TRBJ2-3, the V gene TRBV13-2; D is possibly TRBD1 (5 bases). Germline-derived CDR1 and CDR2 are NNHNN and SYGAGS (reference sequence). The CDR3 spans 15 residues. Trimming took off 5 bases at V and 0 bases at J, with 13 bases between the two ends. CDR3 bases read: TGTGCCAGCGGAGACACAGGTCTTAGTGCAGAA. It codes for CASGDTGLSAE. The whole CDR3 sequence is CASGDTGLSAETLYF.

As regards this clone: The gene names here belong to mouse. The read ends 3 residues early relative to the CDR3; the germline J gene fills the gap. This chain connects TRBV29 to TRBJ1-6; the D is unclear. TRBJ1-6 is recorded as an ORF, its role being uncertain. CDR1 MSHET and CDR2 SYDVDS come from the germline V gene. The CDR3 is 13 residues long. V lost 1 base to trimming and J lost 7 bases, with 5 bases between them. The CDR3 DNA, read in part, is TGTGCTAGCAGTTTATTAGGGAATTCGCCC. Its translation is CASSLLGNSP. The full CDR3 reads CASSLLGNSPLYF.

There are many counts of this clone. Gene names are mouse gene names. The read gets to within 4 residues of the CDR3 end, and the germline J gene fills in the rest. This sequence joins TRBV19 and TRBJ2-4; 7 bases match TRBD1. The V gene end was trimmed by 4 bases and the J gene end by 3 bases; junction bases not matched to a gene: 2. Germline CDR1 is FNHDT and CDR2 is SITEND (reference sequence). The CDR3 runs to 13 residues. The CDR3 sequence: CASSQGQQNTLYF. The CDR3 DNA, read in part, is TGTGCCAGCAGTCAGGGACAGCAAAAC.

This clone is labeled medium-sized (0.01 to 0.1%). Germline and genes here are mouse. The read terminates 4 residues ahead of where the CDR3 ends, so the germline J gene completes it. The chain recombines TRBV14 with TRBJ2-7, with D possibly TRBD2 on 6 matching bases. Looked up from germline, CDR1 is SGHDT and CDR2 is FRDEAV. The CDR3 totals 13 residues. The sequenced part of the CDR3 DNA is TGTGCCAGCAGTCCCGGGACTCCATAT. It specifies CASSPGTPY. In full, the CDR3 is CASSPGTPYEQYF.

Relative to its sample, this clone is medium-sized (0.01 to 0.1%). The genes and germline here are from mouse. With the read ending 4 residues before the CDR3 end, the germline J gene is used to fill in that end. The rearrangement joins TRBV13-1 to TRBJ1-2, with D possibly being TRBD1 (5 bases). Per germline, CDR1 NSHNY and CDR2 SYGAGN. CDR3 size: 13 residues. The ends were cut back, 5 bases at V and 0 bases at J, with 8 bases in the middle. The DNA read from the CDR3 is TGTGCCAGCAGGGACAATGCAAACTCC. This sequence encodes CASRDNANS. Given in full, the CDR3 is CASRDNANSDYTF.

This clone ranks as medium-sized. The listed genes are named as in mouse. The read stops 4 residues short of the end of the CDR3; the missing end is completed from the germline J gene. J is TRBJ2-2 and V is TRBV19; D possibly corresponds to TRBD1 (5 bases). The V and J ends lost 2 bases and 4 bases respectively, with 12 bases between them. Germline V gives CDR1 FNHDT, CDR2 SITEND (reference sequence). This CDR3 contains 15 residues. The CDR3 sequence is CASSMGRAGTGQLYF. Incomplete CDR3 DNA: TGTGCCAGCAGTATGGGCAGGGCGGGCACCGGG.

This clone was detected many times. Gene labels here are mouse ones. From the germline J gene comes the end of the CDR3, since the read stops 4 residues before it. The genes are TRBV13-2 and TRBJ2-1; 8 nucleotides match TRBD2. The germline V gene encodes CDR1 NNHNN and CDR2 SYGAGS (reference sequence). This CDR3 has 12 amino acids. CDR3: CASGGDWAEQFF. The covered CDR3 bases are TGTGCCAGCGGGGGGGACTGGGCT.

For this clone: Mouse germline and gene names are used. With the read ending 4 residues before the CDR3 end, the germline J gene is used to fill in that end. The V gene is TRBV30, the J gene TRBJ2-5; the match to TRBD2 covers 12 bases. The V gene end was trimmed by 1 base and the J gene end by 2 bases; junction bases not matched to a gene: 1. Germline V CDR1 and CDR2: SQVVS, ANEGSEA. This CDR3 is built from 15 residues. This chain's CDR3 is CSSRGLGGPQDTQYF. CDR3 DNA (partial): TGTAGTTCTAGAGGACTGGGGGGGCCCCAAGAC.

This clone was detected many times. The germline and genes are mouse ones. Read sequence stops 4 residues before the CDR3 end, and the germline J gene provides the missing end. This sequence joins TRBV29 and TRBJ2-5; TRBD2 aligns across 12 bases. The V segment lost 6 bases and the J segment 3 bases; nucleotides outside the gene matches: 4. CDR1 and CDR2 from the germline V gene are MSHET and SYDVDS. The CDR3 runs 15 residues. Incomplete CDR3 DNA: TGTGCTAGCAGGAGGGACTGGGGGGTGCAAGAC. Encoded protein: CASRRDWGVQD. The CDR3 as a whole reads CASRRDWGVQDTQYF.

This clone was counted many times. Mouse names are used for the genes. The read stops 4 residues short of the end of the CDR3; the missing end is completed from the germline J gene. The chain carries TRBV1 and TRBJ2-1; TRBD1 is a possible D gene (6 bases). In germline, CDR1 is NSQYPW, CDR2 LRSPGD (reference sequence). Trimming stripped 3 bases from V and 3 bases from J, with 9 bases between. CDR3 length equals 14 residues. The chain's CDR3 is CTCSADRSYAEQFF. CDR3 DNA, as far as it was read: TGCACCTGCAGTGCCGACAGGTCCTATGCT.

About this clone itself: The germline and genes are mouse ones. The CDR3 is cut off 4 residues early in the read; its end comes from the germline J gene. This rearrangement joins TRBV13-2 to TRBJ2-1, with 7 bases matching TRBD2. The germline V gene has CDR1 NNHNN and CDR2 SYGAGS (reference sequence). CDR3 length: 13 amino acids. Losses at the gene ends were 7 bases for V and 3 bases for J; bases not matched to a gene: 4. The CDR3 sequence: CASSMGGYAEQFF. Partial CDR3 DNA: TGTGCCAGCAGTATGGGGGGCTATGCT.

This clone was observed many times. The germline and genes are mouse ones. The read ends 4 residues shy of where the CDR3 ends; the end is completed using the germline J gene. The chain is built from TRBV14 and TRBJ2-5; 7 nucleotides agree with TRBD1. The germline CDR1 and CDR2 sequences are SGHDT and FRDEAV. The CDR3 is 14 residues long. J lost 1 base, V lost 3 bases, and 2 bases had no gene match. CDR3 residues: CASSSGTDQDTQYF. The sequenced CDR3 bases are TGTGCCAGCAGTTCCGGGACAGACCAAGAC.

This clone appeared many times. Gene names are the mouse ones. The observed sequence ends 4 residues before the CDR3 terminus, with the missing tail filled in from the germline J gene. The chain is built from TRBV1 and TRBJ2-5; 8 positions match TRBD2. The trim removed 2 bases at V and 3 bases at J, leaving 7 bases unmatched. The CDR3 runs 16 residues. The germline CDR1 and CDR2 sequences are NSQYPW and LRSPGD (reference sequence). The CDR3 here is CTCSATGNWGQDTQYF. The part of the CDR3 DNA that was read is TGCACCTGCAGTGCAACTGGGAACTGGGGGCAAGAC.